The T cell receptor (beta chain) under discussion was sequenced for a study of T cell responses to AZD1222 COVID-19 vaccine. Study-level findings and limits: White British ancestry dominated among donors, who included more females, and clonal diversity was possibly underestimated. Regions 160-218 and 743-854 held dominance among vaccine-associated CD4 TCRs, which spanned spike.

Concerning this clone: Its specificity is not known.

Profiled with immunoSEQ multiplex PCR; TCRdb holds only in-frame clones, not every one. Among some 130,000 clones listed, 84% were seen once. The source is an adult in good health. The starting material was peripheral blood, obtained on day 0 of AZD1222 vaccination.

CDR3 coding DNA: TGTGCCAGCTCACCACTGGGGGGCGCGGACAGCTCCTACGAGCAGTACTTC. Translated, it gives CASSPLGGADSSYEQYF. The chain is built from TRBV18 and TRBJ2-7; D possibly uses TRBD1 or TRBD2 (6 bases each). The V end lost 1 base, the J end lost 0 bases, and 16 bases lay between the germline ends. The length of the CDR3 is 17 residues. Germline V gene data show CDR1 as KGHSH and CDR2 as LQKENI.